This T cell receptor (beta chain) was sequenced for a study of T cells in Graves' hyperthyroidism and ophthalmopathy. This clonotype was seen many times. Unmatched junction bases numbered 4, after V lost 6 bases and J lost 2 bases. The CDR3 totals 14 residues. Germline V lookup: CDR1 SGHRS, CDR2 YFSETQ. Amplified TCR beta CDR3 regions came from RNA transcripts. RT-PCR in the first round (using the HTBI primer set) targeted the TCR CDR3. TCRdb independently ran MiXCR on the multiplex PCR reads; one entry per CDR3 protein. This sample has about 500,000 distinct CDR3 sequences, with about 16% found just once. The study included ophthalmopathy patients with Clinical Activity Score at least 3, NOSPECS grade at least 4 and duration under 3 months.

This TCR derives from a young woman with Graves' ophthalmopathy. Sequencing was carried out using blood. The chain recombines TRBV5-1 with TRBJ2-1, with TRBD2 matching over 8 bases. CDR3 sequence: CASTQRGTYNEQFF. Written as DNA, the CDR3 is TGCGCCAGCACTCAGCGGGGGACCTACAATGAGCAGTTCTTC.